The next 5 T cell receptor beta chains were all read from a single sample in a study of T-cell memory formation after mild COVID-19. Using its own MiXCR run on the 5' RACE reads, TCRdb lists one record per CDR3 protein. The sample has over 60,000 distinct CDR3 sequences, about a sixth seen once. The sequenced sample was PBMCs or a T cell subset sorted from them (not recorded which). These receptors came from an adult woman who had mild COVID-19 (a few samples of this study predate the infection). Cell type and time point are not known.

This clonotype was seen only a few times. The chain recombines TRBV3-1 with TRBJ2-5; a weak D match, TRBD2 (5 bases). V lost 7 bases, J lost 3 bases, and 15 bases lay in between. The CDR3 has 14 residues. The germline V gene has CDR1 LGHDT and CDR2 YNNKEL (reference sequence). This chain's CDR3 is CASNPSTGEETQYF. CDR3 DNA: TGTGCCAGCAACCCCTCGACCGGGGAAGAGACCCAGTACTTC.

The genes are TRBV27 and TRBJ2-4, with 9 bases fitting TRBD2. V lost 5 bases to trimming and J lost 3 bases; unmatched junction nucleotides: 2. In germline, CDR1 is MNHEY, CDR2 SMNVEV (reference sequence). The CDR3 totals 14 residues. This chain's CDR3 is CASSLAGNKNIQYF. CDR3 coding DNA: TGTGCCAGCAGTCTAGCGGGAAACAAAAACATTCAGTACTTC.

This clonotype turned up a few times. V is TRBV7-9 and J is TRBJ2-5; 7 positions match TRBD1. The CDR3 totals 14 residues. The germline gives CDR1 SEHNR, CDR2 FQNEAQ (reference sequence). V was clipped by 4 bases and J by 2 bases; unmatched bases: 4. DNA for the CDR3: TGTGCCAGCAGCTGGGACAGTGAGCAAGAGACCCAGTACTTC. It translates to CASSWDSEQETQYF.

The rearrangement joins TRBV5-4 to TRBJ2-1, with 11 bases fitting TRBD2. CDR3 length: 15 residues. CDR1 is SGHNT, CDR2 YYREEE, per germline (reference sequence). The V and J ends lost 4 bases and 4 bases, in that order; junction bases with no gene match: 4. The CDR3 spells CASSRGTSGYNEQFF. For the CDR3, the DNA is TGTGCCAGCAGCCGCGGGACTAGCGGTTACAATGAGCAGTTCTTC.

V is TRBV9 and J is TRBJ2-1; 7 nucleotides align to TRBD2. Germline trimming cut 3 bases from V and 5 bases from J; bases unmatched to any gene: 8. From germline, CDR1 is SGDLS and CDR2 YYNGEE. This CDR3 is built from 15 residues. As DNA, the CDR3 is TGTGCCAGCAGCGGCGGCGGCGGGAGCCACAATGAGCAGTTCTTC. As protein: CASSGGGGSHNEQFF.